This T cell receptor beta chain came from a study of blood T cell repertoires in COVID-19. Study-level background: In each case, the material was cDNA or gDNA derived from T cells, B-cell-depleted T cells, or PBMCs.

With V trimmed by 0 bases and J by 7 bases, 8 bases remained unmatched. Germline V gives CDR1 SGDLS, CDR2 YYNGEE. The CDR3 is 15 amino acids. Assay: immunoSEQ multiplex PCR; the TCRdb copy retains only in-frame clones and omits some. Here the sample spans approximately 390,000 clones, 70% to 90% being singletons. The V gene is TRBV9, the J gene TRBJ1-2, with 8 bases aligning to TRBD1. The sample was peripheral blood. The TCR sequence derives from a woman aged 55-70 years with COVID-19, enrolled during active disease. CDR3 amino acids: CASSVALHDRGGYTF. As DNA, the CDR3 is TGTGCCAGCAGCGTAGCCCTACACGACAGGGGTGGCTACACCTTC. Combining the CDR3 with reference TRBV9 and TRBJ1-2 gives the whole variable domain DSGVTQTPKHLITATGQRVTLRCSPRSGDLSVYWYQQSLDQGLQFLIQYYNGEERAKGNILERFSAQQFPDLHSELNLSSLELGDSALYFCASSVALHDRGGYTFGSGTRLTVV.